This T cell receptor beta chain stems from a study of blood T cell repertoires in COVID-19. Study information: Specimens from acute and convalescent COVID-19 originated in the United States, Italy and Spain. PBMCs, B-cell-depleted T cells, or T cells provided the cDNA or gDNA that made up the material.

Losses at the gene ends were 1 base for V and 3 bases for J; bases not matched to a gene: 7. This CDR3 spans 18 amino acids. CDR1 is LNHDA, CDR2 SQIVND, per germline (reference sequence). Under the authors' procedure: By means of reference gene primer amplification, nucleated cell counts were estimated. Sequencing was performed with immunoSEQ multiplex PCR; in TCRdb, only in-frame clones are kept and a portion is missing. The V and J calls and the clone size are those of that table, but D and trimming were determined from the DNA. Of 140,000 or so clones in the sample, under 80% were seen once. The V gene is TRBV19, the J gene TRBJ1-5; the match to TRBD1 covers 12 bases. The material sequenced was peripheral blood. The receptor comes from a man between 60 and 75 years old with acute or convalescent COVID-19. CDR3 in amino acids: CASSIGWGTGGVNQPQHF. Written as DNA, the CDR3 is TGTGCCAGTAGTATAGGGTGGGGGACAGGGGGCGTCAATCAGCCCCAGCATTTT.